The clone carrying this TCR beta chain has only a few counts. The antigen remains undetermined. The data are from a study of beta chain features in type 1 diabetes. The entirety of the isolated RNA underwent reverse transcription, so expressed TCRB transcripts were sequenced. Sequenced by immunoSEQ multiplex PCR; TCRdb stores in-frame clones only, minus some. This table has approximately 160,000 clones, less than 9.5% appearing once. Broader study findings: Within patients, naive, central memory and Treg TCRB repertoires seemed more similar than within healthy donors.

The CDR3 has 15 residues. The V and J ends lost 0 bases and 3 bases respectively, with 12 bases between them. The germline gives CDR1 MGHRA, CDR2 YSYEKL. V and J are TRBV4-1 and TRBJ2-7; D is perhaps TRBD2 (6 bases). The sequenced sample consisted of central memory CD4+ T cells from blood. This TCR derives from a man aged 18 to 29 in good health. CDR3 nucleotide sequence: TGCGCCAGCAGCCAAGAAGGTTGGGGGGTCTACGAGCAGTACTTC. Its protein product is CASSQEGWGVYEQYF.